Many counts were recorded for the clone carrying this T cell receptor (beta chain). Its target is unknown. The record originates from a study of Graves' ophthalmopathy and Graves' hyperthyroidism. Study results and limitations: In blood, most expanded thyroid clonotypes above 0.001 frequency were also detected.

The germline V gene has CDR1 MGHRA and CDR2 YSYEKL. CDR3 length equals 15 residues. V lost 0 bases and J lost 4; bases outside the gene matches: 4. The TCR beta CDR3 regions underwent amplification from RNA transcripts. First-round RT-PCR relied on HTBI primers, and a second-round multiplex PCR came next. In TCRdb, the multiplex PCR reads were re-called with MiXCR into one record per CDR3 protein. In the table there are hundreds of thousands of distinct CDR3 sequences, approximately 21% of which are singletons. Eligible hyperthyroidism cases comprised new diagnoses of under 2 months' duration in individuals aged 18 to 65.

Sequenced sample: peripheral blood. The gene calls are TRBV4-1 and TRBJ2-5, with 8 bases lining up with TRBD2. The sequence was collected from a woman aged 18 to 35 with stable Graves' hyperthyroidism. The CDR3 loop is CASSQERLAGETQYF. In DNA form, the CDR3 reads TGCGCCAGCAGCCAAGAGAGGCTAGCGGGAGAGACCCAGTACTTC.